The sequence of this T cell receptor (beta chain) was determined in a study of identical twins. Healthy Caucasian donors formed the entire cohort. The study, taken as a whole, reports: Modelling underestimated the level of out-of-frame TCR alpha sharing observed in monozygotic twins. These conclusions were based on statistical analysis (cross-sectional, not following the same donors). Abundant beta clonotypes from cord blood bore fewer insertions; memory repertoires lacked this pattern.

As regards this clonotype: Its antigen is currently unknown.

TCRdb itself ran the 5' RACE reads through MiXCR, one entry per CDR3 protein. The sample gives 1.5 million to 2 million distinct CDR3 sequences, around 29% of which show up once; over 0.25% is in the top ten. This receptor was identified in a newborn girl in good health. Input material: cord blood.

CDR3 residues: CSAREDGYYGYTF. CDR3 nucleotide sequence: TGCAGTGCTAGGGAAGACGGCTACTATGGCTACACCTTC. The chain combines TRBV20-1 with TRBJ1-2; no firm D call. The CDR3 is 13 residues long. V lost 3 bases to trimming and J lost 3 bases, with 11 bases between them. The germline V gene has CDR1 DFQATT and CDR2 SNEGSKA (reference sequence).